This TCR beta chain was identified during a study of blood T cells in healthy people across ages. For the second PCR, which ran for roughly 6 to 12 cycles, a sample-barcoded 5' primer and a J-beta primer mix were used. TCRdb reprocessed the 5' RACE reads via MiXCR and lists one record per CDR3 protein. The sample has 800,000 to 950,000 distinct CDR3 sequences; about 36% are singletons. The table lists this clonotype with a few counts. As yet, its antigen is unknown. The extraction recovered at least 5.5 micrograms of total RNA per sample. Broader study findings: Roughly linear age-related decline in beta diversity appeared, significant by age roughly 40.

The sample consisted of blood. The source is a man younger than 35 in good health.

The CDR3 here is CASSLAAGSALNEQFF. The CDR3 DNA follows: TGTGCCAGCAGCTTAGCGGCGGGGTCCGCTCTCAATGAGCAGTTCTTC. This chain joins TRBV7-2 and TRBJ2-1; D is possibly TRBD2 (6 bases). CDR3 length: 16 amino acids. Germline loops: CDR1 SGHTA, CDR2 FQGNSA. Trimming stripped 0 bases from V and 6 bases from J, with 15 bases between.